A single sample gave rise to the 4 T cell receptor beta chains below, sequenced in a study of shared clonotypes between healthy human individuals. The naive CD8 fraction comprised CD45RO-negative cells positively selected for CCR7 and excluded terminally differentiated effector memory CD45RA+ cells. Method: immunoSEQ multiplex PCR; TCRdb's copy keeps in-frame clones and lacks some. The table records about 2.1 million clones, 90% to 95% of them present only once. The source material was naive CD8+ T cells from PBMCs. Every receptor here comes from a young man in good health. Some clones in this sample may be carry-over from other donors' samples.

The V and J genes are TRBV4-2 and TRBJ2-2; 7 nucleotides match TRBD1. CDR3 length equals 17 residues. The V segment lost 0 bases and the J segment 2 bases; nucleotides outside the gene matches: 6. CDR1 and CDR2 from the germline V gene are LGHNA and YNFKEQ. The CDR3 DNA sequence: TGTGCCAGCAGCCAAGATTGGACAGGTCAAAACACCGGGGAGCTGTTTTTT. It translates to CASSQDWTGQNTGELFF.

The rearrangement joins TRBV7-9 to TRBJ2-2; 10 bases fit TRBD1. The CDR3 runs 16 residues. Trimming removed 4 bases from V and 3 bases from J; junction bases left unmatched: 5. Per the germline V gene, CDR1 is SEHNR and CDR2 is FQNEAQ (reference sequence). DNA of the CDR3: TGTGCCAGCAGCTACTCCGGGACAGGGGACACCGGGGAGCTGTTTTTT. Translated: CASSYSGTGDTGELFF.

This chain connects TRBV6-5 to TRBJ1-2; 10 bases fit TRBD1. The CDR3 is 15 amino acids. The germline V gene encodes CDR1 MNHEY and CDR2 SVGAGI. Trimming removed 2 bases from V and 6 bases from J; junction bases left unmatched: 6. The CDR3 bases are TGTGCCAGCAGTTACCCCGGGACAGGGGCTGATGGCTACACCTTC. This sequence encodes CASSYPGTGADGYTF.

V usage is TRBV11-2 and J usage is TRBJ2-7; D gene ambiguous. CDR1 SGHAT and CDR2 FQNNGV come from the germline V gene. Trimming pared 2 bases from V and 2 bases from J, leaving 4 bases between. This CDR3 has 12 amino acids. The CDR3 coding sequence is TGTGCCAGCAGCTTATGGCCCTACGAGCAGTACTTC. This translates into CASSLWPYEQYF.